This T cell receptor (beta chain) stems from a study of cytomegalovirus exposure and HLA in healthy donors. Study conclusions and caveats: In a later analysis, an Asian-associated ancestry cluster reportedly showed fewer N-insertions than the roughly 690-donor mean. While the bulk of TCR sequences proved rare, some public TCRs turned up in many donors. Associated with HLA alleles at 0.05 false discovery rate in a later analysis were 15,000 to 20,000 TCR beta sequences. The study labeled 150 to 200 TCR beta chains cytomegalovirus-associated.

Primers for the PCR totalled 60 Vbeta and 13 Jbeta. TCRdb's table, derived via immunoSEQ multiplex PCR, lists solely in-frame clones and lacks some. The sample has 150,000 to 200,000 clones, more than 80% seen once. The CDR3 length is 11 residues. Germline CDR1 reads SQVTM; CDR2 reads ANQGSEA. J lost 8 bases, V lost 7 bases, and 4 bases had no gene match. Details on this clone: The antigen is not known.

The TCR comes from a woman in her late teens or twenties in good health and CMV-seronegative. This chain joins TRBV29-1 and TRBJ1-4; 7 bases agree with TRBD1. The material sequenced was PBMCs. The CDR3: CSGRGLEKLFF. The CDR3 nucleotides are TGCAGCGGGAGGGGGCTCGAAAAACTGTTTTTT.